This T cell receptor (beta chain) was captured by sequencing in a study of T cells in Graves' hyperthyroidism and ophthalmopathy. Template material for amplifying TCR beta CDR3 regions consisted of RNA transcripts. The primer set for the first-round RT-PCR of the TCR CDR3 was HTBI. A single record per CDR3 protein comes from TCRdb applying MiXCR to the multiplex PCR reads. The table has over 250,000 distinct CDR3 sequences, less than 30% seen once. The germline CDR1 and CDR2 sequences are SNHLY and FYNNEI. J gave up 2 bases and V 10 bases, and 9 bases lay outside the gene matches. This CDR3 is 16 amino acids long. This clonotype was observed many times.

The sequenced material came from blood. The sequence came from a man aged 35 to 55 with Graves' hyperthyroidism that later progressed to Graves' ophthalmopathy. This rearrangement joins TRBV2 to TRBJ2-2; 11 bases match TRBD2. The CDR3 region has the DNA TGTGCCAACGGAGGTGGGACTAGCGGTAACACCGGGGAGCTGTTTTTT. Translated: CANGGGTSGNTGELFF. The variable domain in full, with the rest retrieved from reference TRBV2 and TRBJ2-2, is EPEVTQTPSHQVTQMGQEVILRCVPISNHLYFYWYRQILGQKVEFLVSFYNNEISEKSEIFDDQFSVERPDGSNFTLKIRSTKLEDSAMYFCANGGGTSGNTGELFFGEGSRLTVL.